This T cell receptor beta chain was identified in a study of cytomegalovirus exposure and HLA in healthy donors. Primers included in the PCR were 60 Vbeta and 13 Jbeta primers. Clones were read by immunoSEQ multiplex PCR, and TCRdb kept only the in-frame ones, dropping some. The sample has around 120,000 clones, over 65% seen once. The CDR3 contains 17 residues. Trimming removed 3 bases from V and 2 bases from J, with 19 bases in between. Looked up from germline, CDR1 is KGHSH and CDR2 is LQKENI. Source material: PBMCs. The V and J genes are TRBV18 and TRBJ2-5, with D unclear. The clonotype was recovered from a woman aged 40-49 years in good health and CMV-seropositive. CDR3 loop: CASSPVLKIEKQETQYF. CDR3 DNA sequence: TGTGCCAGCTCACCGGTTCTAAAGATAGAAAAACAAGAGACCCAGTACTTC.